The clone carrying this T cell receptor (beta chain) was found once. Its antigen is not known. The data were taken from a study of cytomegalovirus exposure and HLA in healthy donors. As for the study in general: Earlier work reported 90 million to 120 million unique TCR beta sequences from about 179 million T cells.

Broader study findings: Earlier results showed most TCR beta V segments being productive about 87% or about 30% of the time.

PCR was performed using 60 Vbeta and 13 Jbeta primers. Clones were read by immunoSEQ multiplex PCR, and TCRdb kept only the in-frame ones, dropping some. The data show fewer than 75,000 clones, roughly 75% seen once. The specimen was PBMCs. This receptor was identified in a woman aged 25-40 years in good health and CMV-seronegative.

The CDR3: CASRSGGHEQYF. CDR3 nucleotides: TGTGCCAGCAGGTCGGGGGGCCACGAGCAGTACTTC. The chain carries TRBV27 and TRBJ2-7, with TRBD2 as a possible D gene (7 bases). V gave up 6 bases and J gave up 5 bases, with 11 bases separating them. This CDR3 comprises 12 residues. Germline V CDR1 and CDR2: MNHEY, SMNVEV (reference sequence).